A selection of T cell receptor beta chains follows, all from one sample in a study of CD8 T cells in ankylosing spondylitis. TCRdb used MiXCR to reprocess the 5' RACE reads, holding one entry per CDR3 protein. The table includes around 540,000 distinct CDR3 sequences, 12% detected once. The specimen was blood, either unsorted or a sorted T cell fraction (not recorded which). These receptors came from a male donor with ankylosing spondylitis. The CDR3 runs from the conserved cysteine through the conserved F or W. D genes are given only for firm matches. Part of the rows lack a size; the others show once, few, many or a class for expanded clones.

D gene,clone size,J gene,V gene,CDR3 protein,CDR3 DNA
TRBD1,.,TRBJ2-1,TRBV5-5,CASSPTSTGMGYNEQFF,TGTGCCAGCAGCCCAACCTCGACAGGGATGGGGTACAATGAGCAGTTCTTC
TRBD2,.,TRBJ2-3,TRBV6-5,CASSWTRSSTDTQYF,TGTGCCAGCAGTTGGACTAGATCTAGCACAGATACGCAGTATTTT
.,few,TRBJ1-1,TRBV7-2,CASSLGYANTEAFF,TGTGCCAGCAGCTTAGGGTACGCGAACACTGAAGCTTTCTTT
.,.,TRBJ2-5,TRBV20-1,CSAPPPGETQYF,TGCAGTGCGCCCCCCCCTGGAGAGACCCAGTACTTC
TRBD1,.,TRBJ2-3,TRBV5-1,CASSQQGWYTDTQYF,TGCGCCAGCAGCCAACAGGGGTGGTATACAGATACGCAGTATTTT
TRBD2,.,TRBJ2-3,TRBV14,CASSQGNSGTTDTQYF,TGTGCCAGCAGCCAAGGTAATAGCGGGACAACAGATACGCAGTATTTT
TRBD1,.,TRBJ1-2,TRBV6-5,CASSYLGTDGGYTF,TGTGCCAGCAGTTACTTAGGGACAGACGGTGGCTACACCTTC
TRBD2,few,TRBJ2-1,TRBV3-1,CASSRLAAYNEQFF,TGTGCCAGCAGCCGACTAGCGGCTTACAATGAGCAGTTCTTC
.,.,TRBJ1-2,TRBV4-2,CASSQGRSYGYTF,TGTGCCAGCAGTCAAGGACGGAGCTATGGCTACACCTTC
.,.,TRBJ1-2,TRBV5-5,CASRSGAASLYGYTF,TGTGCCAGCAGATCCGGGGCTGCGAGCCTCTATGGCTACACCTTC
TRBD1,.,TRBJ1-3,TRBV4-2,CASSQVVRQGGNTIYF,TGTGCCAGCAGCCAAGTTGTTCGACAGGGCGGAAACACCATATATTTT
.,.,TRBJ1-2,TRBV7-9,CASSLVISWQFYGYTF,TGTGCCAGCAGCTTAGTAATCTCCTGGCAGTTTTATGGCTACACCTTC
TRBD1,.,TRBJ1-6,TRBV12-3/TRBV12-4,CASRIRQGPNSPLHF,TGTGCCAGCAGGATCAGACAGGGACCTAATTCACCCCTCCACTTT
TRBD1,.,TRBJ2-1,TRBV20-1,CSARSGTGVDEQFF,TGCAGTGCTAGATCAGGGACAGGGGTGGATGAGCAGTTCTTC
TRBD1,many,TRBJ1-1,TRBV4-2,CASSNRQGANTEAFF,TGTGCCAGCAGCAATCGACAGGGGGCGAACACTGAAGCTTTCTTT
.,few,TRBJ2-7,TRBV5-8,CASSGGTFYEQYF,TGTGCCAGCAGCGGCGGGACTTTTTACGAGCAGTACTTC
.,few,TRBJ2-5,TRBV7-2,CASSFTLQETQYF,TGTGCCAGCAGCTTTACCCTCCAAGAGACCCAGTACTTC
.,many,TRBJ2-2,TRBV12-3/TRBV12-4,CASRKLGVGGELFF,TGTGCCAGCAGGAAACTGGGCGTTGGCGGGGAGCTGTTTTTT
.,few,TRBJ2-1,TRBV25-1,CASSHLEGRNNEQFF,TGTGCCAGCAGTCACCTGGAGGGACGGAATAATGAGCAGTTCTTC
.,many,TRBJ1-5,TRBV5-1,CASSLGDLGGQPQHF,TGCGCCAGCAGCTTGGGCGACTTGGGAGGGCAGCCCCAGCATTTT
.,.,TRBJ1-1,TRBV5-1,CASSLAGVGSTEAFF,TGCGCCAGCAGCTTGGCGGGTGTCGGCTCTACTGAAGCTTTCTTT
.,many,TRBJ2-2,TRBV12-3/TRBV12-4,CASSLESGLITGELFF,TGTGCCAGCAGTTTAGAGTCGGGACTGATCACCGGGGAGCTGTTTTTT
.,few,TRBJ1-5,TRBV20-1,CSAEGGNQPQHF,TGCAGTGCGGAAGGGGGCAATCAGCCCCAGCATTTT
.,few,TRBJ2-3,TRBV7-2,CASSWEAVGTDTQYF,TGTGCCAGCAGCTGGGAGGCAGTCGGGACAGATACGCAGTATTTT
.,.,TRBJ2-1,TRBV5-1,CASSSVSYNEQFF,TGCGCCAGCAGCTCGGTATCCTACAATGAGCAGTTCTTC
TRBD1,.,TRBJ2-7,TRBV18,CASSPLVPGQGVHEQYF,TGTGCCAGCTCACCCTTGGTACCGGGACAGGGAGTCCACGAGCAGTACTTC
.,.,TRBJ2-1,TRBV6-5,CASSRVPRGEEGEQFF,TGTGCCAGCAGTCGAGTCCCTAGGGGGGAGGAAGGTGAGCAGTTCTTC
.,.,TRBJ1-1,TRBV7-2,CASSYQRSNTEAFF,TGTGCCAGCAGCTATCAGAGGTCTAACACTGAAGCTTTCTTT
.,.,TRBJ2-2,TRBV7-2,CASTYTGELFF,TGTGCCAGCACCTACACCGGGGAGCTGTTTTTT
TRBD2,few,TRBJ2-7,TRBV20-1,CSAGTSGDLEQYF,TGCAGTGCTGGGACTAGCGGGGACCTCGAGCAGTACTTC
.,.,TRBJ2-1,TRBV30,CAWSPRLSNEQFF,TGTGCCTGGAGTCCGCGGCTATCCAATGAGCAGTTCTTC
TRBD1,few,TRBJ2-5,TRBV15,CATSFDRGRETQYF,TGTGCCACCAGCTTTGACAGGGGTAGAGAGACCCAGTACTTC
TRBD1,many,TRBJ2-1,TRBV18,CASSPTGTEQFF,TGTGCCAGCTCACCGACAGGGACTGAGCAGTTCTTC
TRBD2,few,TRBJ2-2,TRBV12-3/TRBV12-4,CASSPPSGTYTGELFF,TGTGCCAGCAGCCCCCCTAGCGGGACTTACACCGGGGAGCTGTTTTTT
.,few,TRBJ2-7,TRBV24-1,CATSVSAFYEQYF,TGTGCCACCAGTGTCTCCGCATTCTACGAGCAGTACTTC
.,.,TRBJ2-1,TRBV4-2,CASSQEKYEQFF,TGTGCCAGCAGCCAAGAGAAGTATGAGCAGTTCTTC
.,few,TRBJ1-2,TRBV2,CASSEWGTANYGYTF,TGTGCCAGCAGTGAATGGGGGACGGCCAACTATGGCTACACCTTC
.,.,TRBJ1-2,TRBV7-9,CASSLTPTYGYTF,TGTGCCAGCAGCTTAACCCCCACTTATGGCTACACCTTC
.,.,TRBJ1-4,TRBV6-1,CASRPNRVTNEKLFF,TGTGCCAGCAGGCCCAACAGGGTTACTAATGAAAAACTGTTTTTT
.,once,TRBJ1-5,TRBV27,CASSSLGVGTRDQPQHF,TGTGCCAGCAGTTCCCTCGGCGTGGGGACGCGGGACCAGCCCCAGCATTTT
.,many,TRBJ2-7,TRBV12-3/TRBV12-4,CASSFGQGMKGYEQYF,TGTGCCAGCAGTTTCGGGCAGGGGATGAAGGGATACGAGCAGTACTTC
.,many,TRBJ1-5,TRBV20-1,CSALEETNQPQHF,TGCAGTGCCCTCGAGGAGACCAATCAGCCCCAGCATTTT
.,few,TRBJ2-2,TRBV3-1,CASSQALRSVNTGELFF,TGTGCCAGCAGCCAGGCCTTGCGGAGCGTGAACACCGGGGAGCTGTTTTTT
TRBD2,few,TRBJ2-2,TRBV4-2,CASSFISGRGTGELFF,TGTGCCAGCAGCTTTATCAGCGGGAGGGGAACCGGGGAGCTGTTTTTT
.,.,TRBJ1-5,TRBV13,CASSSWGESNQPQHF,TGTGCCAGCAGCTCTTGGGGGGAAAGCAATCAGCCCCAGCATTTT
TRBD1,few,TRBJ1-6,TRBV30,CAWSGWAPGGGSPLHF,TGTGCCTGGAGTGGCTGGGCCCCAGGGGGAGGTTCACCCCTCCACTTT
TRBD1,.,TRBJ1-5,TRBV24-1,CATSDTTGDFSNQPQHF,TGTGCCACCAGTGATACGACAGGGGACTTTAGCAATCAGCCCCAGCATTTT
.,many,TRBJ2-1,TRBV20-1,CSSIGRSSYNEQFF,TGCAGCTCGATCGGACGGAGCTCCTACAATGAGCAGTTCTTC
.,few,TRBJ2-1,TRBV29-1,CSASAVLSYNEQFF,TGCAGCGCCTCAGCGGTCCTCTCCTACAATGAGCAGTTCTTC
TRBD2,few,TRBJ2-1,TRBV12-3/TRBV12-4,CASSGGLLNEQFF,TGTGCCAGCAGTGGGGGACTACTCAATGAGCAGTTCTTC
.,.,TRBJ2-5,TRBV14,CASSQGAFWETQYF,TGTGCCAGCAGCCAAGGAGCGTTTTGGGAGACCCAGTACTTC
TRBD2,.,TRBJ2-1,TRBV20-1,CSASRVAGDNEQFF,TGCAGTGCTTCCCGGGTAGCGGGAGACAATGAGCAGTTCTTC